This TCR beta chain was retrieved from a study of T cells in Graves' hyperthyroidism and ophthalmopathy. Trimming left V 0 bases short and J 1 base short, with 10 bases between. The CDR3 has 16 residues. Germline values: CDR1 LGHNA, CDR2 YSLEER. Amplification of TCR beta CDR3 regions used RNA as the template. Using the HTBI primer set, a first-round RT-PCR was run on the TCR CDR3. Using its own MiXCR run on the multiplex PCR reads, TCRdb lists one record per CDR3 protein. Altogether more than 500,000 distinct CDR3 sequences are present, about 15% being singletons, with the ten largest covering about 29%. Each person with ophthalmopathy scored at least 3 on the Clinical Activity Score, reached NOSPECS grade 4 or higher, and had been ill under 3 months.

This rearrangement joins TRBV4-3 to TRBJ1-5; D not resolved. Material for sequencing was blood. This TCR derives from a woman aged 25 to 45 with Graves' ophthalmopathy. CDR3 protein: CASSQEADPSNQPQHF. The CDR3 nucleotides read TGCGCCAGCAGCCAAGAAGCGGACCCGAGCAATCAGCCCCAGCATTTT.